This TCR beta chain was identified during a study of T cell responses to AZD1222 COVID-19 vaccine. Study-level points and caveats: In a largely white British group with more females than males, clonal diversity was possibly underestimated.

The method was immunoSEQ multiplex PCR; TCRdb's version includes in-frame clones alone and lacks a portion of them. The sample includes 200,000 or so clones, approximately 95% seen only once; the top ten take about 1%. Investigators merged groups given second doses at roughly 4 or roughly 12 weeks. Germline loops: CDR1 ENHRY, CDR2 SYGVKD. The CDR3 has 17 amino acids. The junction had 14 bases not matched to a gene; V was cut back by 4 bases and J by 4 bases. A word on this clone: Its antigen is unknown.

The genes are TRBV10-3 and TRBJ1-1; 8 nucleotides match TRBD1. This TCR was sampled from an adult who received the AZD1222 COVID-19 vaccine. The source material was peripheral blood, sampled 28 days after the second AZD1222 dose. CDR3 sequence (DNA): TGTGCCATCAGTGCAGACCCCGGACAGGGCGTGGGCACTGAAGCTTTCTTT. It encodes CAISADPGQGVGTEAFF.